One sample yielded the 7 T cell receptor beta chains listed below, sequenced in a study of blood T cell repertoires in COVID-19. The method was immunoSEQ multiplex PCR; TCRdb's version includes in-frame clones alone and lacks a portion of them. Altogether 80,000 or so clones are present, approximately 89% being singletons, with the ten largest covering 2% to 3%. Material for sequencing was peripheral blood. These receptors were obtained from a man aged 50 to 59 with acute or convalescent COVID-19.

V and J are TRBV7-8 and TRBJ1-2; D gene uncertain. The germline V gene encodes CDR1 SGHVS and CDR2 FQNEAQ. The CDR3 runs to 12 residues. With 1 base removed from V and 6 bases from J, the gap between germline ends came to 6 bases. CDR3: CASSLGGNGYTF. The CDR3 DNA sequence: TGTGCCAGCAGCTTAGGCGGAAATGGCTACACCTTC.

This clone was seen once. The chain couples TRBV30 to TRBJ1-4; D is undetermined. The CDR3 is 15 residues long. V was cut by 2 bases and J by 7 bases, with 17 bases left in between. Germline V gene sequence: CDR1 GTSNPN, CDR2 SVGIG (reference sequence). The CDR3 bases are TGTGCCTGGAGTCTGGGGTCCAGCGGGGTTGAAAAACTGTTTTTT. Translation: CAWSLGSSGVEKLFF.

The chain couples TRBV5-1 to TRBJ2-1, with 7 bases fitting TRBD1. J lost 7 bases, V lost 2 bases, and 9 bases had no gene match. The CDR3 is made up of 15 amino acids. The germline V gene encodes CDR1 SGHRS and CDR2 YFSETQ. Written as DNA, the CDR3 is TGCGCCAGCAGCTTCGGACGTCAGGGGGAGAATGAGCAGTTCTTC. The encoded protein is CASSFGRQGENEQFF. Full variable domain (remainder filled in from reference TRBV5-1 and TRBJ2-1): KAGVTQTPRYLIKTRGQQVTLSCSPISGHRSVSWYQQTPGQGLQFLFEYFSETQRNKGNFPGRFSGRQFSNSRSEMNVSTLELGDSALYLCASSFGRQGENEQFFGPGTRLTVL.

This clone was counted a single time. This chain uses TRBV7-9 with TRBJ1-4; possibly TRBD1 for D (6 bases). The ends were cut back, 5 bases at V and 0 bases at J, with 13 bases in the middle. Germline loops: CDR1 SEHNR, CDR2 FQNEAQ (reference sequence). This CDR3 has 16 residues. CDR3 sequence (DNA): TGTGCCAGCAGCCAAGGGGGAGCCACAACTAATGAAAAACTGTTTTTT. Translating gives CASSQGGATTNEKLFF.

This clone was observed a few times. V gene TRBV28 combines with J gene TRBJ2-1; TRBD2 agrees at 8 bases. The junction had 7 bases not matched to a gene; V was cut back by 4 bases and J by 5 bases. The germline CDR1 and CDR2 sequences are MDHEN and SYDVKM. This CDR3 has 15 amino acids. As DNA, the CDR3 is TGTGCCAGCAGTTCGTTAGCGGGGATCGACAATGAGCAGTTCTTC. This sequence encodes CASSSLAGIDNEQFF.

This chain uses TRBV9 with TRBJ2-7; D call uncertain. Trimming shortened V by 3 bases and J by 6 bases, and 13 bases separated the two germline ends. The CDR3 is made up of 13 amino acids. Germline-derived CDR1 and CDR2 are SGDLS and YYNGEE. This chain's CDR3 is CASSAIDTTEQYF. The CDR3 bases are TGTGCCAGCAGCGCCATCGACACGACCGAGCAGTACTTC.

The rearrangement uses TRBV29-1 and TRBJ1-4; possibly TRBD1 for D (5 bases). This CDR3 spans 14 amino acids. Looked up from germline, CDR1 is SQVTM and CDR2 is ANQGSEA. Trimming removed 3 bases from V and 5 bases from J, with 13 bases in between. As DNA, the CDR3 is TGCAGCGTTGATATGGGGGGTAGGAATGAAAAACTGTTTTTT. Encoded protein: CSVDMGGRNEKLFF.